Given below is one T cell receptor beta chain in context. The sample is drawn from a study of T cells in localized non-small cell lung cancer. Trimming cost V 4 bases and J 2 bases; bases outside gene matches: 3. This CDR3 is built from 14 residues. The germline CDR1 and CDR2 sequences are MGHRA and YSYEKL. Assay: immunoSEQ multiplex PCR; the TCRdb copy retains only in-frame clones and omits some. In the table there are 20,000 to 25,000 clones, around 85% of which are singletons. The sample was PBMCs, taken before any cancer treatment. The V and J genes are TRBV4-1 and TRBJ1-1, with 8 bases matching TRBD1. This clonotype was sampled from a man aged 35-75 years with stage II squamous cell lung carcinoma. The CDR3 coding sequence is TGCGCCAGCAGCCCTGGACAGGGAAACACTGAAGCTTTCTTT. This gives the protein CASSPGQGNTEAFF.